This paragraph reports one T cell receptor (beta chain). Its target is not known. Clones were read by immunoSEQ multiplex PCR, and TCRdb kept only the in-frame ones, dropping some. The repertoire holds tens of thousands of clones, with about 90% as singletons. This sample was taken from a study of OX40 agonist ivuxolimab in advanced cancers. Samples of blood were obtained at baseline, on cycle 4 day 1, and on cycle 7 day 1. V shed 4 bases and J 6 bases; nucleotides not matched to a gene: 5. This CDR3 is built from 14 residues. Germline V lookup: CDR1 KGHSH, CDR2 LQKENI. General observations from the study: Dosing at 0.1 to 3.0 mg/kg was accompanied by clonal expansion of CD4+ and CD8+ blood T cells by week 6.

This rearrangement joins TRBV18 to TRBJ1-1, with 10 bases aligning to TRBD1. This sequence was found in an adult with an advanced solid tumor such as melanoma, head and neck, liver or kidney cancer. The sequencing used CD4+ or CD8+ T cells sorted from blood, collected in a trial of the OX40 agonist ivuxolimab. CDR3 nucleotides: TGTGCCAGCTCACTTGGACAGGGGGATGCTGAAGCTTTCTTT. Protein sequence: CASSLGQGDAEAFF.